This T cell receptor (beta chain) was identified during a study of blood T cell repertoires in COVID-19. Study overall: Samples of COVID-19 (acute and convalescent) were obtained from the United States, Italy and Spain. PBMCs, B-cell-depleted T cells, or T cells provided the cDNA or gDNA that made up the material.

In the original workflow: From reference gene primer amplification, estimates of nucleated cell counts were derived. TCRdb's table, derived via immunoSEQ multiplex PCR, lists solely in-frame clones and lacks some. From that table come the V and J calls and clone size; the DNA was used to work out D and trimming. The sample shows approximately 15,000 clones, 70% to 90% of them seen only once. CDR1 is MNHEY and CDR2 is SMNVEV in the germline V gene (reference sequence). The ends lost 2 bases at V and 6 bases at J; junction bases unmatched: 4. The CDR3 runs 14 residues. The specimen sequenced was peripheral blood. The gene calls are TRBV27 and TRBJ2-7, with 10 bases lining up with TRBD1. This sequence originates from a human donor in a cohort sampled during active COVID-19. This CDR3 is CASSLGQGDREQYF. The DNA of the CDR3 is TGTGCCAGCAGTTTAGGACAGGGGGATCGCGAGCAGTACTTC.